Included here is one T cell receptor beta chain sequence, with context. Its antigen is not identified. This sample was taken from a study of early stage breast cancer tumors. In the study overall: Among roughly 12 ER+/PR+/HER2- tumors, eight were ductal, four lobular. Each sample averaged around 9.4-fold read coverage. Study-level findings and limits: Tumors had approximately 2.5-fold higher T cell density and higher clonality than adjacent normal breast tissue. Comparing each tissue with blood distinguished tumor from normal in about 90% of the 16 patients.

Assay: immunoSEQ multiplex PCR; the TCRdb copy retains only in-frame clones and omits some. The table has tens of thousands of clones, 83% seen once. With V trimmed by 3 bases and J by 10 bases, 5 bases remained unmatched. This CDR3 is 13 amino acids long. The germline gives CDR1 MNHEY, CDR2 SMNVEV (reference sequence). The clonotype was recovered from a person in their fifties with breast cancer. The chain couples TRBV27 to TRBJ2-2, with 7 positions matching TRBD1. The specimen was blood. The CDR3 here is CASSFWTGVELFF. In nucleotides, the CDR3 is TGTGCCAGCAGTTTCTGGACAGGAGTGGAGCTGTTTTTT.